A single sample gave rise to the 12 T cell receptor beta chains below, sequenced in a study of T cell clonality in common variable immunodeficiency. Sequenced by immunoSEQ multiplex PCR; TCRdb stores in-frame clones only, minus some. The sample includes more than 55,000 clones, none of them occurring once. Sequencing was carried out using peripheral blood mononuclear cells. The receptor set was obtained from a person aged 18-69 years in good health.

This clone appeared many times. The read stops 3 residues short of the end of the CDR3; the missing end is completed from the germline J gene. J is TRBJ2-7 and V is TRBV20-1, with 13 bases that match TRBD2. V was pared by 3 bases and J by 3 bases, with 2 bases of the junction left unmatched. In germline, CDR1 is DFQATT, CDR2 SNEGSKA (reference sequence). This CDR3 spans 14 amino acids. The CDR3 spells CSARGLAGNYEQYF. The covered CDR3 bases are TGCAGTGCTAGGGGACTAGCGGGAAACTACGAG.

CDR3 loop: CASRGIEKLFF. The covered CDR3 bases are TGTGCCAGTAGGGGGATTGAAAAA. This chain connects TRBV25-1 to TRBJ1-4; D perhaps matches TRBD1 (6 bases). The CDR3 end falls 3 residues outside the read, so it is completed with the germline J gene. Trimming took 9 bases from V and 7 from J, leaving 9 bases between them. The length of the CDR3 is 11 residues. Germline lookup yields CDR1 MGHDK and CDR2 SYGVNS.

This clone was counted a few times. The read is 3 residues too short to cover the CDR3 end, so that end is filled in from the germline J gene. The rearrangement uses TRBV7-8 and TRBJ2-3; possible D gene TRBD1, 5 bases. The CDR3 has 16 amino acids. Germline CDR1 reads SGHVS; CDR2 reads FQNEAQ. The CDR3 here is CASSLSRTQKNQPQYF. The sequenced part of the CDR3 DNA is TGTGCCAGCAGCTTATCTAGGACACAGAAAAATCAGCCG.

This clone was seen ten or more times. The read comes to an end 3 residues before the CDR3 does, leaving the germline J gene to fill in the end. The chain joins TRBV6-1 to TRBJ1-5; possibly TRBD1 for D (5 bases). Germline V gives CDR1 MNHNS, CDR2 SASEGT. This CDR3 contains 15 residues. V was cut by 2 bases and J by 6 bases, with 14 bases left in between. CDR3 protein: CASSEIRARRQPQHF. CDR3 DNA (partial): TGTGCCAGCAGTGAAATCAGGGCGCGGCGTCAGCCC.

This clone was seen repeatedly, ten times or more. CDR3: CASSIVAPNTGELFF. The part of the CDR3 DNA that was read is TGTGCCAGTAGTATTGTAGCGCCGAACACCGGGGAG. The rearrangement uses TRBV19 and TRBJ2-2; D perhaps matches TRBD2 (5 bases). The read ends 3 residues before the CDR3 terminus; that terminus is restored from the germline J gene. Germline V gene lookup returns CDR1 LNHDA and CDR2 SQIVND (reference sequence). This CDR3 spans 15 amino acids. Trimming removed 3 bases from V and 0 bases from J, with 8 bases in between.

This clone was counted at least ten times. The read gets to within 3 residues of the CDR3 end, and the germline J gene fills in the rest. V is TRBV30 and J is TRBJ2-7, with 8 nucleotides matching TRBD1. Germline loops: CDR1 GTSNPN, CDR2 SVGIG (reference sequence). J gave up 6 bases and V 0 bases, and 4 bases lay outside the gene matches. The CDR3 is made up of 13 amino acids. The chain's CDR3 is CAWSVRQGSEQYF. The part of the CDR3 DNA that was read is TGTGCCTGGAGTGTACGACAGGGGAGCGAG.

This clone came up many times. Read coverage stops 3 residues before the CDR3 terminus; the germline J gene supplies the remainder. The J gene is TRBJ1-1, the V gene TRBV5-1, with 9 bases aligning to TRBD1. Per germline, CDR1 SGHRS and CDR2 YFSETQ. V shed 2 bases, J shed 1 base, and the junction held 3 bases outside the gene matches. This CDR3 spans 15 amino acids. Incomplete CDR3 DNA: TGCGCCAGCAGCTTCTACAGGGGGCGGAACACTGAA. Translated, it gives CASSFYRGRNTE. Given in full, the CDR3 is CASSFYRGRNTEAFF.

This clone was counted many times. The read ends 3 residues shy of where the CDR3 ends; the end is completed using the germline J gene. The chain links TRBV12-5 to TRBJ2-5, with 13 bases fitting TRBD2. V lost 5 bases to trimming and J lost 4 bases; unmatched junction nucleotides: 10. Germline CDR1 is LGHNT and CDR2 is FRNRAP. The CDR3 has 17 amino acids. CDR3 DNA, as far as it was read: TGTGCTAGTGGTCACACATGGACTAGCGGGAGTGCAGAGACC. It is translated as CASGHTWTSGSAET. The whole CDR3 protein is CASGHTWTSGSAETQYF.

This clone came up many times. The sequenced CDR3 bases are TGCAGTGCCAGTAGCGGACCCCAAGAGACC. It yields the protein CSASSGPQET. The full CDR3 is CSASSGPQETQYF. The chain carries TRBV20-1 and TRBJ2-5; D possibly corresponds to TRBD2 (6 bases). From the germline J gene comes the end of the CDR3, since the read stops 3 residues before it. The germline V and J ends were trimmed by 6 bases and 1 base, with 12 bases remaining between them. Germline lookup yields CDR1 DFQATT and CDR2 SNEGSKA (reference sequence). The CDR3 is 13 amino acids.

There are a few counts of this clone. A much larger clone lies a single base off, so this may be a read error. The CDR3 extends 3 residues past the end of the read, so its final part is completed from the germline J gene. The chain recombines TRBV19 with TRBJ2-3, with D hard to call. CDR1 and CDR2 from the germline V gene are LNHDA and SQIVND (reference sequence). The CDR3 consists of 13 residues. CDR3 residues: CASSTETVTPQYF. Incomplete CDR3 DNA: TGTGCCAGTAGTACCGAGACTGTCACGCCG.

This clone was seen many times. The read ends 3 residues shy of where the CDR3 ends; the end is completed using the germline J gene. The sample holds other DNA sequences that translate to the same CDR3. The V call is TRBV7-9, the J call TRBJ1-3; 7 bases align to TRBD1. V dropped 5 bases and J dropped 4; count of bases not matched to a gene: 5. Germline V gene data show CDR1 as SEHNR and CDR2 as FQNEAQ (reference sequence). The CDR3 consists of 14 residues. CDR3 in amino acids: CASSLGQEGNTIYF. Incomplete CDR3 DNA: TGTGCCAGCAGCCTCGGACAGGAGGGAAACACC.

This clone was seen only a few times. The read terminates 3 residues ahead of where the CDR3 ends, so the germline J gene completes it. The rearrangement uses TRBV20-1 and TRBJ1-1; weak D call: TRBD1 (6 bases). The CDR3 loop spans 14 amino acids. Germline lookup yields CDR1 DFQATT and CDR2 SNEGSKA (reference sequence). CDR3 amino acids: CILTGGAGTHEAFF. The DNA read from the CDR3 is TGCATTCTCACCGGGGGGGCAGGGACACACGAA.